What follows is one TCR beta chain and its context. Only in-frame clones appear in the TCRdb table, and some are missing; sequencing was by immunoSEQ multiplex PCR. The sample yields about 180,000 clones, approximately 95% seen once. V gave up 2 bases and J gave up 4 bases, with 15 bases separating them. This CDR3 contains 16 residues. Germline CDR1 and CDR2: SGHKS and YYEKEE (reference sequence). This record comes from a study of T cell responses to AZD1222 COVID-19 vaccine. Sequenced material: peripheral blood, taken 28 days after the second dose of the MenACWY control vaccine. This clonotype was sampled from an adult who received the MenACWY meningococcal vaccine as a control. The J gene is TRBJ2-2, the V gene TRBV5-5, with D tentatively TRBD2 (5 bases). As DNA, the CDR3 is TGTGCCAGCAGCTTTTTCGGACCCCGGGGCACCGGGGAGCTGTTTTTT. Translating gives CASSFFGPRGTGELFF.